This is a list of T cell receptor beta chains from one sample in a study of OX40 agonist ivuxolimab in advanced cancers. The repertoire was sequenced with immunoSEQ multiplex PCR; TCRdb's copy has only in-frame clones and lacks some. The table includes under 25,000 clones, 68% detected once. Material: CD4+ or CD8+ T cells sorted from blood, obtained in a trial of the OX40 agonist ivuxolimab. The source is an adult with an advanced solid tumor such as melanoma, head and neck, liver or kidney cancer. The CDR3 runs from the conserved cysteine through the conserved F or W. Fields, in order: CDR3 protein, CDR3 DNA, V gene, clone size, D gene, J gene. A D gene is named only where the DNA matches it firmly. The size entry is marked missing in some rows and otherwise reads once, few, many or a size class.

CASSSSLEQFF	TGTGCCAGCAGCTCCTCGTTGGAGCAGTTCTTC	TRBV5-4	few	.	TRBJ2-1
CASSLSHYADRSSYEQYF	TGTGCCAGCAGCTTGTCGCATTATGCGGACAGAAGCTCCTACGAGCAGTACTTC	TRBV5-4	.	.	TRBJ2-7
CASSETSGIYNEQFF	TGTGCCAGCAGTGAGACTAGCGGGATCTACAATGAGCAGTTCTTC	TRBV2	once	TRBD2	TRBJ2-1
CASSLGLARPQATQYF	TGCGCCAGCAGCCTGGGACTAGCGAGACCCCAGGCTACGCAGTATTTT	TRBV10-1	.	TRBD2	TRBJ2-3
CASSLGAGNEQYF	TGTGCCAGCAGCTTAGGGGCAGGGAACGAGCAGTACTTC	TRBV7-7	.	.	TRBJ2-7
CASSESGYEQYF	TGTGCCAGCAGCGAAAGCGGCTACGAGCAGTACTTC	TRBV7-9	.	.	TRBJ2-7
CASSLVAGPLYNEQFF	TGTGCCAGCAGCTTGGTGGCGGGGCCCCTCTACAATGAGCAGTTCTTC	TRBV7-9	.	.	TRBJ2-1
CASSFGGGVEGEQFF	TGTGCCAGCAGCTTCGGAGGGGGAGTCGAGGGTGAGCAGTTCTTC	TRBV7-9	few	.	TRBJ2-1
CASSFFQSNQPQHF	TGTGCCAGCAGTTTTTTTCAAAGCAATCAGCCCCAGCATTTT	TRBV28	.	.	TRBJ1-5
CASSLAGTSGNEQYF	TGTGCCAGCAGCTTAGCGGGGACTAGCGGAAACGAGCAGTACTTC	TRBV7-9	.	TRBD2	TRBJ2-7
CASSFGQFKETQYF	TGTGCCAGCAGTTTTGGGCAGTTCAAAGAGACCCAGTACTTC	TRBV28	many	.	TRBJ2-5
CASSSTQYDRSHTDTQYF	TGTGCCAGCAGTTCCACGCAGTACGACAGGTCCCACACAGATACGCAGTATTTT	TRBV27	.	.	TRBJ2-3
CAWIRNYGYTF	TGTGCCTGGATAAGGAACTATGGCTACACCTTC	TRBV30	.	.	TRBJ1-2
CASSSTGTRYEQYF	TGTGCCAGCAGTTCCACCGGAACCCGCTACGAGCAGTACTTC	TRBV28	.	.	TRBJ2-7
CASSSGTLNQPQHF	TGTGCCAGCAGTTCCGGGACACTAAATCAGCCCCAGCATTTT	TRBV28	.	.	TRBJ1-5
CASSDTGGVQETQYF	TGTGCCAGCAGTGATACGGGAGGGGTACAAGAGACCCAGTACTTC	TRBV6-1	.	TRBD2	TRBJ2-5
CATSRLAGRNEKLFF	TGTGCCACCAGCAGACTCGCAGGCCGTAATGAAAAACTGTTTTTT	TRBV15	.	.	TRBJ1-4
CASSEAEGGSYEQYF	TGTGCCAGCAGTGAAGCGGAAGGGGGCTCCTACGAGCAGTACTTC	TRBV6-1	.	.	TRBJ2-7
CASSQKGTDFF	TGCGCCAGCAGCCAAAAGGGGACGGATTTCTTC	TRBV4-3	.	.	TRBJ1-2